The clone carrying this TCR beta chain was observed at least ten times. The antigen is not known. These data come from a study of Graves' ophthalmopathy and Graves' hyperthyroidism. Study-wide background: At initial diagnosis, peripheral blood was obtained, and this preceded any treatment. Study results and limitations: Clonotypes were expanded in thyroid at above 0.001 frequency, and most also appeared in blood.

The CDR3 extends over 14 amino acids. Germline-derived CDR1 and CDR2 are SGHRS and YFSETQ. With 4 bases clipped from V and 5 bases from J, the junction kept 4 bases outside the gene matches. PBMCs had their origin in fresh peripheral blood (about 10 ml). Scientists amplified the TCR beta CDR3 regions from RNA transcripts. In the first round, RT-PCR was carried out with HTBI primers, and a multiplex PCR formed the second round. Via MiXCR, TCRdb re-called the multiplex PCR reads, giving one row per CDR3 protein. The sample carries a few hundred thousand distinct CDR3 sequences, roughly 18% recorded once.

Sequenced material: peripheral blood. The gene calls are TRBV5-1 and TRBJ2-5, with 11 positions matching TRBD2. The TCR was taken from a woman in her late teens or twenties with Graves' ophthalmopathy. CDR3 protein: CASSKGLAAETQYF. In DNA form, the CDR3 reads TGCGCCAGCAGCAAGGGACTAGCGGCGGAGACCCAGTACTTC.